This TCR beta chain came from a study of identical twins. This CDR3 has 11 residues. The germline V and J ends were trimmed by 7 bases and 2 bases, with 3 bases remaining between them. MiXCR, applied by TCRdb to the 5' RACE reads, yields one record per CDR3 protein. In the table there are 250,000 or so distinct CDR3 sequences, approximately 8.6% of which are singletons. This clonotype came up many times. These data were likewise used in another study, on yellow fever vaccine responses in identical twins.

The clonotype originates from a woman aged 18-35 years in good health. The chain uses TRBV12-3 or TRBV12-4 and TRBJ2-1, with D unresolved. The sample taken for sequencing was CD8+ T cells sorted from blood. CDR3 sequence reads: CASKAYNEQFF. CDR3 DNA: TGTGCCAGCAAGGCCTACAATGAGCAGTTCTTC.